What follows is one T cell receptor (beta chain) and its context. Its antigen is currently unknown. TCRdb fed the reads into MiXCR, producing one record per CDR3 protein. The sample holds approximately 700 distinct CDR3 sequences, approximately 85% seen once. This specimen comes from a study of regulatory T cells in long-lasting Graves disease. Scientists built the TCR library using RNA that was extracted from PBMCs. Study results and limitations: New patients shared about 880 public clonotypes, fewer than the 2,741 shared by persistent patients. Results may be inaccurate due to the small sample size.

Germline lookup yields CDR1 SEHNR and CDR2 FQNEAQ (reference sequence). Trimming removed 3 bases from V and 5 bases from J, with 8 bases in between. This CDR3 spans 13 amino acids. This receptor was taken from a woman aged 25 to 39 with Graves disease. The gene calls are TRBV7-9 and TRBJ2-1; D is unclear. Here the sequenced sample was peripheral blood mononuclear cells (PBMCs), taken with antithyroid drug treatment, in newly diagnosed or persistent Graves disease (not recorded which). The DNA for the CDR3 is TGTGCCAGCAGCTTGGGCAGTAACAATGAGCAGTTCTTC. Translation: CASSLGSNNEQFF.